This entry lists 28 T cell receptor beta chains sequenced from one sample in a study of cytomegalovirus exposure and HLA in healthy donors. A multiplex PCR was run with 60 Vbeta primers and 13 Jbeta primers. The protocol was immunoSEQ multiplex PCR, while the TCRdb copy is restricted to in-frame clones and leaves out a portion. The sample records about 160,000 clones, around nine tenths being singletons. Sequenced input: PBMCs. The receptors derive from a woman aged 25 to 39 in good health and CMV-seronegative.

The chain links TRBV10-3 to TRBJ2-3; TRBD2 matches 11 bases. The CDR3 is 15 residues long. CDR1 and CDR2 from the germline V gene are ENHRY and SYGVKD. V shed 6 bases, J shed 2 bases, and the junction held 4 bases outside the gene matches. CDR3 sequence reads: CAIRGTSGYTDTQYF. The CDR3, as DNA: TGTGCCATCAGGGGGACTAGCGGTTACACAGATACGCAGTATTTT.

The gene calls are TRBV14 and TRBJ2-1; tentatively, D is TRBD2 (6 bases). The germline V gene has CDR1 SGHDN and CDR2 FVKESK. The ends were cut back, 1 base at V and 7 bases at J, with 11 bases in the middle. The CDR3 is 14 residues long. CDR3 DNA: TGTGCCAGCAGCCAAGCGAGGGGAGGTAATGAGCAGTTCTTC. This gives the protein CASSQARGGNEQFF.

This rearrangement joins TRBV5-1 to TRBJ2-1; a possible D gene is TRBD1 (5 bases). V dropped 0 bases and J dropped 4 bases, with 8 bases sitting between them. This CDR3 comprises 14 residues. The germline gives CDR1 SGHRS, CDR2 YFSETQ. DNA for the CDR3: TGCGCCAGCAGCTTGGACAGGCCATACAATGAGCAGTTCTTC. Amino acid sequence: CASSLDRPYNEQFF.

J is TRBJ2-5 and V is TRBV5-1; possibly TRBD1 for D (6 bases). This CDR3 spans 15 amino acids. Trimming pared 1 base from V and 0 bases from J, leaving 10 bases between. Germline loops: CDR1 SGHRS, CDR2 YFSETQ. The CDR3 DNA reads as TGCGCCAGCAGCTTGATCGGACAGTACCAAGAGACCCAGTACTTC. Its translation: CASSLIGQYQETQYF.

The chain recombines TRBV27 with TRBJ2-7; 9 bases line up with TRBD2. There are 16 residues in the CDR3. Germline CDR1 and CDR2: MNHEY and SMNVEV (reference sequence). V shed 2 bases and J 3 bases; nucleotides not matched to a gene: 8. The CDR3 DNA reads as TGTGCCAGCAGTTTAAAGGGACTAGCCCTCCTCTACGAGCAGTACTTC. Encoded protein: CASSLKGLALLYEQYF.

This clone was picked up a small number of times. For the CDR3, the DNA is TGCGCCAGCAGTAATAACCCGGACACTGAAGCTTTCTTT. Encoded protein: CASSNNPDTEAFF. V and J are TRBV5-1 and TRBJ1-1, with no clear D. V lost 5 bases and J lost 3, with 11 bases in between. The V gene's germline CDR1 is SGHRS and CDR2 YFSETQ. The CDR3 totals 13 residues.

The genes are TRBV4-3 and TRBJ1-2; 10 nucleotides agree with TRBD1. CDR1 LGHNA and CDR2 YSLEER come from the germline V gene. V shed 5 bases and J 8 bases; nucleotides not matched to a gene: 11. The CDR3 runs to 15 residues. The CDR3 reads CASSARDRGSGGYTF. The CDR3 DNA reads TGCGCCAGCAGCGCCCGGGACAGGGGATCTGGGGGCTACACCTTC.

The genes are TRBV5-1 and TRBJ2-1, with 7 nucleotides matching TRBD1. Germline loops: CDR1 SGHRS, CDR2 YFSETQ. J gave up 9 bases and V 2 bases, and 2 bases lay outside the gene matches. The CDR3 has 12 amino acids. The CDR3 loop is CASSFSGGEQFF. The CDR3 bases are TGCGCCAGCAGCTTTTCAGGGGGTGAGCAGTTCTTC.

The chain has TRBV4-1 and TRBJ2-2; 9 bases are shared with TRBD2. Germline CDR1 MGHRA, CDR2 YSYEKL. This CDR3 is 19 amino acids long. The junction had 14 bases not matched to a gene; V was cut back by 5 bases and J by 1 base. CDR3 region: CASSKGSGTSFLNTGELFF. CDR3 DNA: TGCGCCAGCAGCAAAGGCTCCGGGACTAGCTTTTTGAACACCGGGGAGCTGTTTTTT.

This clone was seen a handful of times. This chain joins TRBV29-1 and TRBJ1-4, with TRBD1 matching over 8 bases. In germline, CDR1 is SQVTM, CDR2 ANQGSEA. V lost 5 bases, J lost 8 bases, and 1 base stayed unmatched. The length of the CDR3 is 11 residues. This chain's CDR3 is CSVNRGEKLFF. DNA of the CDR3: TGCAGCGTTAACAGGGGGGAAAAACTGTTTTTT.

J is TRBJ1-3 and V is TRBV6-5; no firm D call. The CDR3 has 13 residues. Germline V gene lookup returns CDR1 MNHEY and CDR2 SVGAGI. V lost 5 bases, J lost 0 bases, and 5 bases lay in between. Here the CDR3 reads CASSESSGNTIYF. The CDR3 DNA sequence: TGTGCCAGCAGTGAGAGCTCTGGAAACACCATATATTTT.

The J gene is TRBJ1-4, the V gene TRBV28; D remains ambiguous. The CDR3 is 14 amino acids. The V gene's germline CDR1 is MDHEN and CDR2 SYDVKM. V lost 3 bases and J lost 8, with 13 bases in between. The CDR3 bases are TGTGCCAGCAGTTTCAACGGGAAGGCAGAAAAACTGTTTTTT. Encoded protein: CASSFNGKAEKLFF.

J is TRBJ1-1 and V is TRBV27, with TRBD1 as a possible D gene (5 bases). Per germline, CDR1 MNHEY and CDR2 SMNVEV (reference sequence). V shed 9 bases and J shed 0 bases, with 17 bases lying between them. CDR3 size: 15 residues. This chain's CDR3 is CARRRTRTMNTEAFF. The CDR3 DNA sequence: TGTGCCAGGCGCCGGACAAGGACGATGAACACTGAAGCTTTCTTT.

CDR3 region: CASRSRPATNEKLFF. The DNA for the CDR3 is TGCGCCAGCAGGTCCAGGCCTGCAACTAATGAAAAACTGTTTTTT. The chain recombines TRBV5-1 with TRBJ1-4; unclear D gene. The germline V and J ends were trimmed by 5 bases and 0 bases, with 11 bases remaining between them. CDR3 size: 15 residues. The germline CDR1 and CDR2 sequences are SGHRS and YFSETQ.

V usage is TRBV10-1 and J usage is TRBJ2-7; TRBD1 aligns across 8 bases. The junction had 7 bases not matched to a gene; V was cut back by 0 bases and J by 6 bases. The CDR3 contains 15 residues. Germline-derived CDR1 and CDR2 are WNHNN and SYGVQD (reference sequence). In nucleotides, the CDR3 is TGCGCCAGCAGTGAGTCCCGCAGGGGGCTTAGCGAGCAGTACTTC. Translation gives CASSESRRGLSEQYF.

This chain connects TRBV5-1 to TRBJ2-3; tentatively, D is TRBD2 (5 bases). V was cut by 3 bases and J by 0 bases, with 14 bases left in between. CDR1 is SGHRS and CDR2 is YFSETQ in the germline V gene. This CDR3 has 16 amino acids. The CDR3 is CASSWPPAGSTDTQYF. The CDR3 coding sequence is TGCGCCAGCAGCTGGCCCCCTGCGGGTAGCACAGATACGCAGTATTTT.

The chain is built from TRBV6-5 and TRBJ2-2; D unclear. The CDR3 consists of 12 residues. CDR1 and CDR2 from the germline V gene are MNHEY and SVGAGI. The germline V and J ends were trimmed by 4 bases and 6 bases, with 6 bases remaining between them. The CDR3 bases are TGTGCCAGCAGTTCCCGTCCCGGGGAGCTGTTTTTT. Its translation is CASSSRPGELFF.

This chain joins TRBV4-2 and TRBJ2-7, with 11 bases fitting TRBD2. Germline CDR1 and CDR2: LGHNA and YNFKEQ. J gave up 0 bases and V 4 bases, and 5 bases lay outside the gene matches. The length of the CDR3 is 16 residues. CDR3 amino acids: CASSPIAGGSSYEQYF. CDR3 DNA: TGTGCCAGCAGCCCGATAGCGGGAGGGAGCTCCTACGAGCAGTACTTC.

This chain joins TRBV6-4 and TRBJ1-5; D possibly corresponds to TRBD1 (5 bases). The V end lost 2 bases, the J end lost 2 bases, and 7 bases lay between the germline ends. The CDR3 extends over 14 amino acids. The germline CDR1 and CDR2 sequences are MRHNA and SNTAGT. CDR3 in DNA: TGTGCCAGCAGTGACGCGGGGGGCAATCAGCCCCAGCATTTT. This encodes CASSDAGGNQPQHF.

The V call is TRBV19, the J call TRBJ2-5, with TRBD2 as a possible D gene (6 bases). The CDR3 runs 12 residues. V lost 4 bases and J lost 5, with 8 bases in between. Germline V gene lookup returns CDR1 LNHDA and CDR2 SQIVND (reference sequence). CDR3 amino acids: CASSNLAETQYF. In DNA, the CDR3 is TGTGCCAGTAGTAACCTAGCGGAGACCCAGTACTTC.

This clone was found a few times. This rearrangement joins TRBV5-1 to TRBJ2-7, with no clear D. The CDR3 extends over 14 amino acids. V was trimmed by 2 bases and J by 3 bases, leaving 12 bases between them. Germline CDR1 reads SGHRS; CDR2 reads YFSETQ. In DNA, the CDR3 is TGCGCCAGCAGCTTCGGCGGCAGCCACTACGAGCAGTACTTC. It specifies CASSFGGSHYEQYF.

The CDR3 coding sequence is TGTGCCAGCAGCTTATCGTCAAGCGGCACAGATACGCAGTATTTT. The encoded protein is CASSLSSSGTDTQYF. The chain employs TRBV7-9 and TRBJ2-3; D is unclear. The germline CDR1 and CDR2 sequences are SEHNR and FQNEAQ (reference sequence). Trimming left V 2 bases short and J 1 base short, with 10 bases between. This CDR3 is 15 amino acids long.

The chain joins TRBV27 to TRBJ2-5, with D possibly matching TRBD1 (6 bases). The germline V gene has CDR1 MNHEY and CDR2 SMNVEV (reference sequence). The CDR3 sequence is 14 residues long. V lost 5 bases, J lost 3 bases, and 13 bases lay in between. CDR3 nucleotide sequence: TGTGCCAGCAGTAACGGACAGCTAAAAGAGACCCAGTACTTC. Amino acid sequence: CASSNGQLKETQYF.

The J gene is TRBJ2-2, the V gene TRBV7-8, with D perhaps TRBD1 (6 bases). Trimming left V 1 base short and J 0 bases short, with 21 bases between. The CDR3 contains 20 residues. Per germline, CDR1 SGHVS and CDR2 FQNEAQ. As DNA, the CDR3 is TGTGCCAGCAGCTTAGTGGGGATTATCACAGGGCCCGCGAACACCGGGGAGCTGTTTTTT. Translation gives CASSLVGIITGPANTGELFF.

This chain uses TRBV27 with TRBJ2-7, with 10 bases aligning to TRBD2. Germline assignment: CDR1 MNHEY and CDR2 SMNVEV (reference sequence). The CDR3 has 15 amino acids. The trim removed 5 bases at V and 2 bases at J, leaving 6 bases unmatched. The CDR3 spells CASSKREGRTYEQYF. CDR3 sequence (DNA): TGTGCCAGCAGTAAGCGGGAGGGCCGCACCTACGAGCAGTACTTC.

V is TRBV4-3 and J is TRBJ2-1, with TRBD2 identical over 8 bases. The V segment lost 0 bases and the J segment 7 bases; nucleotides outside the gene matches: 8. Germline CDR1 reads LGHNA; CDR2 reads YSLEER. The CDR3 consists of 16 residues. The CDR3 is CASSQDLRTSRNEQFF. In DNA, the CDR3 is TGCGCCAGCAGCCAAGATCTCCGGACTAGCAGGAATGAGCAGTTCTTC.

The J gene is TRBJ1-3, the V gene TRBV27, with a possible D match to TRBD1 (6 bases). Germline CDR1 is MNHEY and CDR2 is SMNVEV (reference sequence). The CDR3 contains 14 residues. With 2 bases removed from V and 2 bases from J, the gap between germline ends came to 7 bases. The CDR3 nucleotides are TGTGCCAGCAGTTTAGGGGGCGCTGGAAACACCATATATTTT. Its protein product is CASSLGGAGNTIYF.

In this sample, this clone turned up a few times. The chain employs TRBV19 and TRBJ1-1; no clear D gene. The V gene's germline CDR1 is LNHDA and CDR2 SQIVND (reference sequence). The CDR3 extends over 12 amino acids. The V gene lost 7 bases and the J gene lost 7 bases, with 13 bases spanning the gap. The CDR3 here is CASTTELGEAFF. DNA for the CDR3: TGTGCCAGTACCACAGAATTGGGTGAAGCTTTCTTT.